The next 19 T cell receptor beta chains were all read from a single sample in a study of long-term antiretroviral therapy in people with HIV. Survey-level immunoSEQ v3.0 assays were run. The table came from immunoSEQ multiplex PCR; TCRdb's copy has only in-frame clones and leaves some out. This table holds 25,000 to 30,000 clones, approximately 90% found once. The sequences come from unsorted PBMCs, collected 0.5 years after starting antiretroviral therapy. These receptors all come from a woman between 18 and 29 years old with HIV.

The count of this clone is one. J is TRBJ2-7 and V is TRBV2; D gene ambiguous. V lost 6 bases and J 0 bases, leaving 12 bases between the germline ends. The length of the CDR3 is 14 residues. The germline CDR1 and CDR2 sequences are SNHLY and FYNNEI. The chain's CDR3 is CASRVESSSYEQYF. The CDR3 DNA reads TGTGCCAGCAGGGTAGAATCGAGCTCCTACGAGCAGTACTTC.

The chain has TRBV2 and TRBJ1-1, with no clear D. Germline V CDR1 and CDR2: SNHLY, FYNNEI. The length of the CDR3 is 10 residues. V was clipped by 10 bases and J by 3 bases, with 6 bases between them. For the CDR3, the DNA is TGTGCCAAGTGGGACACTGAAGCTTTCTTT. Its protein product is CAKWDTEAFF.

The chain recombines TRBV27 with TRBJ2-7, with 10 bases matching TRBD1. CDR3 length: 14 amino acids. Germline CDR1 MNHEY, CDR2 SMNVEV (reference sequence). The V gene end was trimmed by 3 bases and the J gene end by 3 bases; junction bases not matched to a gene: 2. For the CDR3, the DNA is TGTGCCAGCAGTTTGGACAGGGGGTACTACGAGCAGTACTTC. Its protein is CASSLDRGYYEQYF.

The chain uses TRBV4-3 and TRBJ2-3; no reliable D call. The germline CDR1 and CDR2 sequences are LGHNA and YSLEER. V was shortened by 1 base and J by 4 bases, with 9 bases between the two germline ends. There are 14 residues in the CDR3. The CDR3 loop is CASSQVRLSDTQYF. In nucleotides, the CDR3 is TGCGCCAGCAGCCAAGTCCGACTCTCAGATACGCAGTATTTT.

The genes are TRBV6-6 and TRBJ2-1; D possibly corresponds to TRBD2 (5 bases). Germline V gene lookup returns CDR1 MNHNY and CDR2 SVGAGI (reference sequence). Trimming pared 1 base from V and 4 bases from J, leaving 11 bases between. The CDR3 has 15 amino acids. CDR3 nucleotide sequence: TGTGCCAGCAGTTACTTAGGGCTAGCTTACAATGAGCAGTTCTTC. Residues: CASSYLGLAYNEQFF.

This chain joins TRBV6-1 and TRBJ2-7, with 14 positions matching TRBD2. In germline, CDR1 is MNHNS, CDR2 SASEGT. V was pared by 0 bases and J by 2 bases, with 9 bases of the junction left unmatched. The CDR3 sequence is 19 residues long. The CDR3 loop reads CASSEATTGTSGRAYEQYF. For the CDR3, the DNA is TGTGCCAGCAGTGAAGCTACCACCGGGACTAGCGGGAGAGCCTACGAGCAGTACTTC.

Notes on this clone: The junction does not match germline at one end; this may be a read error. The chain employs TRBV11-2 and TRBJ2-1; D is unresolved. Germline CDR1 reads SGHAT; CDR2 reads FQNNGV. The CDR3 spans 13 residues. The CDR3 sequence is CASSLDPPSEQFF. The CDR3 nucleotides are TGTGCCAGCAGCCTAGACCCCCCCAGTGAGCAGTTCTTC.

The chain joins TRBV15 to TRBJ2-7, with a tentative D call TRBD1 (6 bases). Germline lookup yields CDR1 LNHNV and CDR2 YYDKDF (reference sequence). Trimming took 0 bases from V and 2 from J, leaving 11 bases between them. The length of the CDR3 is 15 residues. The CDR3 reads CATSREGTGTYEQYF. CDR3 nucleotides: TGTGCCACCAGCAGAGAGGGAACAGGGACCTACGAGCAGTACTTC. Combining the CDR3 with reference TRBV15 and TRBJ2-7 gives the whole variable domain DAMVIQNPRYQVTQFGKPVTLSCSQTLNHNVMYWYQQKSSQAPKLLFHYYDKDFNNEADTPDNFQSRRPNTSFCFLDIRSPGLGDTAMYLCATSREGTGTYEQYFGPGTRLTVT.

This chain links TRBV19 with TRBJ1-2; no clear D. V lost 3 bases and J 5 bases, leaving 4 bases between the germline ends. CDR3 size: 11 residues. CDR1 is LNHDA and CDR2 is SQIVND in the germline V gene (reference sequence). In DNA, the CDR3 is TGTGCCAGTAGTATGTGGTATGGCTACACCTTC. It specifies CASSMWYGYTF.

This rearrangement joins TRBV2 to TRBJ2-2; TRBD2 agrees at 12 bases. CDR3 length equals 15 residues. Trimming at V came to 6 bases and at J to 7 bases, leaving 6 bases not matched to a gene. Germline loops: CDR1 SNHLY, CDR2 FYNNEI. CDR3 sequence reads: CASRTSGRMGGELFF. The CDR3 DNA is TGTGCCAGCAGGACTAGCGGGAGAATGGGCGGGGAGCTGTTTTTT.

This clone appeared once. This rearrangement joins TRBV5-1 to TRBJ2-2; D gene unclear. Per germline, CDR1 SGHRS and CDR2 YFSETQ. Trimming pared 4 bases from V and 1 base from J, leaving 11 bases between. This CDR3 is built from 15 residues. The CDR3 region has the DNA TGCGCCAGCAGCCCTCAGAGAAAGAACACCGGGGAGCTGTTTTTT. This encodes CASSPQRKNTGELFF.

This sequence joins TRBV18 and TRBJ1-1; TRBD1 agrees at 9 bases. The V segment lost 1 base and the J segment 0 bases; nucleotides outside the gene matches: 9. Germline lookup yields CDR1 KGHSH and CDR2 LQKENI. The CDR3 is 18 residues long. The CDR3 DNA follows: TGTGCCAGCTCACCACTTACCGGGACAGGGAACATGAACACTGAAGCTTTCTTT. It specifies CASSPLTGTGNMNTEAFF.

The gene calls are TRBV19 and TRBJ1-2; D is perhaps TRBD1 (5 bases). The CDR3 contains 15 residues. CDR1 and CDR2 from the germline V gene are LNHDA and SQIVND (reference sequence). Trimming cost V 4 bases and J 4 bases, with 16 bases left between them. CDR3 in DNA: TGTGCCAGTAGTAAGATAAGGACACAACTCTATGGCTACACCTTC. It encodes CASSKIRTQLYGYTF.

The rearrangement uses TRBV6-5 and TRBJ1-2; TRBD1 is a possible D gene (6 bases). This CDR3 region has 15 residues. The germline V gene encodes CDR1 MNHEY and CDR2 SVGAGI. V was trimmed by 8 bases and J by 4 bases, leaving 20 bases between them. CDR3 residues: CASRAMGGRSYGYTF. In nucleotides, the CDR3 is TGTGCCAGCCGCGCTATGGGGGGGCGCAGCTATGGCTACACCTTC.

The CDR3 region has the DNA TGCGCCAGCAGCCCCGCCGGGACTAGCGGTTATATTTACAATGAGCAGTTCTTC. It encodes CASSPAGTSGYIYNEQFF. This chain joins TRBV4-1 and TRBJ2-1, with 11 bases fitting TRBD2. The CDR3 length is 18 residues. Germline CDR1 is MGHRA and CDR2 is YSYEKL. V dropped 4 bases and J dropped 4; count of bases not matched to a gene: 12.

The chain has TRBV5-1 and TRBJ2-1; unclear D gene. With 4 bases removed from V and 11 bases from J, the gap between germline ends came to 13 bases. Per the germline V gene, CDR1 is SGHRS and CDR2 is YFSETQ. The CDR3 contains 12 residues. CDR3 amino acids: CASSPLLEKQFF. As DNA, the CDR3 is TGCGCCAGCAGCCCCCTCCTAGAAAAGCAGTTCTTC.

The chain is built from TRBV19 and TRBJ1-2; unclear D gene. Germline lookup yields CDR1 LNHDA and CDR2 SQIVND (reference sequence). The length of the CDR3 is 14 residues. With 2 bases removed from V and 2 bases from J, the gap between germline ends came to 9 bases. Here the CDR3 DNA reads TGTGCCAGTAGTATACCCTCGGCGAACTATGGCTACACCTTC. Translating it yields CASSIPSANYGYTF.

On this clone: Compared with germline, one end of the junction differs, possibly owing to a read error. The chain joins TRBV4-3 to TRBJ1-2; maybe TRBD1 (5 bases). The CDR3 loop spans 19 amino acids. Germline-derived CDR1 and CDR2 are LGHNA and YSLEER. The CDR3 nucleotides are TGCGCCAGCAGCCAAGATTTGGGTACCGGGGCCCGGAAAGCCTATGGCTGCACCTTC. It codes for CASSQDLGTGARKAYGCTF.

The CDR3, as DNA: TGTGCCAGCAGCCAAGGTCGGGATAGTGCCGGGGAGCTGTTTTTT. This translates into CASSQGRDSAGELFF. The chain links TRBV14 to TRBJ2-2; D may be TRBD2 (5 bases). CDR1 and CDR2 from the germline V gene are SGHDN and FVKESK. CDR3 length equals 15 residues. The V end lost 1 base, the J end lost 6 bases, and 12 bases lay between the germline ends.